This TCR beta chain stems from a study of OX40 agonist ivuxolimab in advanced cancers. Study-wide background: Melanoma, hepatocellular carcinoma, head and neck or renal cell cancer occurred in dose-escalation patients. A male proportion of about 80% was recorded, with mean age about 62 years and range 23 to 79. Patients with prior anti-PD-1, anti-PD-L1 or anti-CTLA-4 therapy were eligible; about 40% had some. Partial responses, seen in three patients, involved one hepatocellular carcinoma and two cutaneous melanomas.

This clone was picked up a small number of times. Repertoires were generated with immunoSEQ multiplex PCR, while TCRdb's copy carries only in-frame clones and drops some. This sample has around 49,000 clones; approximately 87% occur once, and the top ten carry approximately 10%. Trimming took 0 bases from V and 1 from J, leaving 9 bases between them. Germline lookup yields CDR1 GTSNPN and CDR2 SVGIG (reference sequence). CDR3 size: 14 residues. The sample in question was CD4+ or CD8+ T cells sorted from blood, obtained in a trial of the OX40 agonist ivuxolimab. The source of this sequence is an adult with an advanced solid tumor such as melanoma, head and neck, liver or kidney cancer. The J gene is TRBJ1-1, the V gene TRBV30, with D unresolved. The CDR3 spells CAWSVRWENTEAFF. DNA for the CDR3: TGTGCCTGGAGTGTACGGTGGGAGAACACTGAAGCTTTCTTT.